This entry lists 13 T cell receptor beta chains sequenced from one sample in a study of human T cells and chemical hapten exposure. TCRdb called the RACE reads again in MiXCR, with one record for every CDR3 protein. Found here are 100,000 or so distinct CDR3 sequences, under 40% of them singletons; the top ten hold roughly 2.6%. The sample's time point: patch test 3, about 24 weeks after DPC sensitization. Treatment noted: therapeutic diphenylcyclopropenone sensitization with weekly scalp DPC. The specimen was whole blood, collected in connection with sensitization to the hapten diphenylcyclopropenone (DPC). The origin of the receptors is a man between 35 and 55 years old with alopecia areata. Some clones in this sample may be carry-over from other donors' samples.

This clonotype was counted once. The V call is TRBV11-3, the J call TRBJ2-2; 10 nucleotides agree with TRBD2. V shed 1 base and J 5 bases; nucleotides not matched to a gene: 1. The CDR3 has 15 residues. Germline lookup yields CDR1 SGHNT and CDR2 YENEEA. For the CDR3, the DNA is TGTGCCAGCAGCTTAGTGACTAGCGGGACCGGGGAGCTGTTTTTT. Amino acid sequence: CASSLVTSGTGELFF.

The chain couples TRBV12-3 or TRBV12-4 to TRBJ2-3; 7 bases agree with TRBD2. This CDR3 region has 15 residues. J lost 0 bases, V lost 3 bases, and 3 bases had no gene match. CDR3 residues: CASSFGTTSTDTQYF. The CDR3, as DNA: TGTGCCAGCAGTTTCGGGACTACTAGCACAGATACGCAGTATTTT.

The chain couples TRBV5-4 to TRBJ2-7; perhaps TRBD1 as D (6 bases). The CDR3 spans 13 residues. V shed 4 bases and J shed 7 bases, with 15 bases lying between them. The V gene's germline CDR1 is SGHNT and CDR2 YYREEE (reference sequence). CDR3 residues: CASSILDRLEQYF. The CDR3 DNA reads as TGTGCCAGCAGCATCCTCGACAGGTTGGAGCAGTACTTC.

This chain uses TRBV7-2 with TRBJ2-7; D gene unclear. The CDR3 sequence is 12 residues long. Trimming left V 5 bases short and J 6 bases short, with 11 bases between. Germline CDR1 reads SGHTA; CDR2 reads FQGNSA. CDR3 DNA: TGTGCCAGCAGCCCCATCTCGTCCGAGCAGTACTTC. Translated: CASSPISSEQYF.

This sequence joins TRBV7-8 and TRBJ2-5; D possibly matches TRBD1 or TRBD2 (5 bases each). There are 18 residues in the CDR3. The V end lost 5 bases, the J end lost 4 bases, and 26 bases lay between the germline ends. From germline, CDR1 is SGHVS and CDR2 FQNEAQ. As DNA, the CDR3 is TGTGCCAGCAGCACTCTGGGGGTAGGGGCCCAGTCTTCAGAGACCCAGTACTTC. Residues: CASSTLGVGAQSSETQYF.

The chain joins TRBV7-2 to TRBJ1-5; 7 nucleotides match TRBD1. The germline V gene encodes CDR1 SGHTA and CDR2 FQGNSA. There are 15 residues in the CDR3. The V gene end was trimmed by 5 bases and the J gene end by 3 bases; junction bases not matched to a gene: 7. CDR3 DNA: TGTGCCAGCAGCGCTTTGACAGGGTTCAATCAGCCCCAGCATTTT. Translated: CASSALTGFNQPQHF.

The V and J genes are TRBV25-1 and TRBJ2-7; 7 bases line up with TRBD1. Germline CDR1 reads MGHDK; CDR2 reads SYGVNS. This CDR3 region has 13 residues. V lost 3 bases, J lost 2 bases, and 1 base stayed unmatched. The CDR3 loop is CASSDDRAYEQYF. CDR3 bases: TGTGCCAGCAGTGACGACAGGGCCTACGAGCAGTACTTC.

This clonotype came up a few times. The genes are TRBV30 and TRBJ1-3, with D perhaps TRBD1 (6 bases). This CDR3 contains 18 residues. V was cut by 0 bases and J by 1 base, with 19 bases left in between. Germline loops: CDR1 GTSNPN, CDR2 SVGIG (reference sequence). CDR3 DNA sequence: TGTGCCTGGAGTGTACGGTATCGACAGGCCGAATCTGGAAACACCATATATTTT. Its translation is CAWSVRYRQAESGNTIYF.

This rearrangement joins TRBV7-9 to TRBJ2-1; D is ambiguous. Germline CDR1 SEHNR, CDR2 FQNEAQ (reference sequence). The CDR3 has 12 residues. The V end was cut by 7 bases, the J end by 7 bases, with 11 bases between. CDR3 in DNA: TGTGCCAGCAAGAACCAAAGGAATGAGCAGTTCTTC. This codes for CASKNQRNEQFF. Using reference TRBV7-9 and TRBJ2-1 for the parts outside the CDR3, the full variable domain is DTGVSQNPRHKITKRGQNVTFRCDPISEHNRLYWYRQTLGQGPEFLTYFQNEAQLEKSRLLSDRFSAERPKGSFSTLEIQRTEQGDSAMYLCASKNQRNEQFFGPGTRLTVL.

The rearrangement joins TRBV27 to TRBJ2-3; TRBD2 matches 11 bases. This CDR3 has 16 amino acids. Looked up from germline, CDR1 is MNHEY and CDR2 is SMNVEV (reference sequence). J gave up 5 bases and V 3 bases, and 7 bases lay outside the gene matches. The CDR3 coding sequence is TGTGCCAGCAGTTTCTTAGCGGGAGGGGCGGGAGATACGCAGTATTTT. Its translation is CASSFLAGGAGDTQYF.

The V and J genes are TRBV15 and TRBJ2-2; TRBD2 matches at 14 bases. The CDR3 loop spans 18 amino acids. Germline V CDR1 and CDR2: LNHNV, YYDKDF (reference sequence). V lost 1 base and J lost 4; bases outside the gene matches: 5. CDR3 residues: CATSRGLAGGPGTGELFF. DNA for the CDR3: TGTGCCACCAGCAGAGGACTAGCGGGAGGGCCGGGCACCGGGGAGCTGTTTTTT. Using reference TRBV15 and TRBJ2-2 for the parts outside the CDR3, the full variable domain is DAMVIQNPRYQVTQFGKPVTLSCSQTLNHNVMYWYQQKSSQAPKLLFHYYDKDFNNEADTPDNFQSRRPNTSFCFLDIRSPGLGDTAMYLCATSRGLAGGPGTGELFFGEGSRLTVL.

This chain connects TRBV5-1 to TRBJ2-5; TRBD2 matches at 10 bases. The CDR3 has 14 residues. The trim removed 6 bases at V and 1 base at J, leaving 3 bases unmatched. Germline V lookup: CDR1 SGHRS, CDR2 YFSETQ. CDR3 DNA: TGCGCCAGCAAGAGCGGGAGGGCCCAAGAGACCCAGTACTTC. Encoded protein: CASKSGRAQETQYF.

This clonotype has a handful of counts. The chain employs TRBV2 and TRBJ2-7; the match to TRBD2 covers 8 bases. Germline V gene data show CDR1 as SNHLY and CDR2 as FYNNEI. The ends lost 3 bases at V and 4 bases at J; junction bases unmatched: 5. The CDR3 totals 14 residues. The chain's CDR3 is CASSEGLAGYEQYV. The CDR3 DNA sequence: TGTGCCAGCAGTGAGGGGTTAGCGGGATACGAGCAGTACGTC.